The 8 T cell receptor beta chains presented below share a single source sample, sequenced in a study of blood T cell repertoires in COVID-19. The data were produced by immunoSEQ multiplex PCR, yet TCRdb's version contains in-frame clones alone and is incomplete. This sample carries hundreds of thousands of clones, 86% of them seen once, and the ten largest clones take roughly 13%. The sequenced sample consisted of peripheral blood. The receptor source for this set is a woman in her 70s with COVID-19, enrolled during active disease.

This chain links TRBV29-1 with TRBJ2-1; weak D call: TRBD1 (6 bases). V was clipped by 3 bases and J by 9 bases, with 9 bases between them. Per germline, CDR1 SQVTM and CDR2 ANQGSEA. The CDR3 is made up of 11 amino acids. The CDR3 spells CSVDRGGEQFF. For the CDR3, the DNA is TGCAGCGTTGACAGGGGTGGTGAGCAGTTCTTC.

V gene TRBV2 combines with J gene TRBJ2-3, with TRBD2 matching 7 bases. J lost 5 bases, V lost 6 bases, and 11 bases had no gene match. This CDR3 comprises 15 residues. Germline lookup yields CDR1 SNHLY and CDR2 FYNNEI. The CDR3 sequence is CASRPPAGEIDTQYF. CDR3 DNA sequence: TGTGCCAGCAGACCGCCGGCGGGGGAGATAGATACGCAGTATTTT.

Remarks on this clone: The identical CDR3 is also encoded by other nucleotide sequences in the sample. This chain joins TRBV6-5 and TRBJ1-1; TRBD1 matches at 9 bases. CDR1 is MNHEY and CDR2 is SVGAGI in the germline V gene. The CDR3 covers 15 residues. The V gene end was trimmed by 1 base and the J gene end by 5 bases; junction bases not matched to a gene: 5. CDR3 nucleotide sequence: TGTGCCAGCAGTTACTTGGGACAGGGAAATACTGAAGCTTTCTTT. This codes for CASSYLGQGNTEAFF.

The rearrangement uses TRBV24-1 and TRBJ1-2; 9 bases line up with TRBD1. The V segment lost 8 bases and the J segment 2 bases; nucleotides outside the gene matches: 8. This CDR3 spans 15 amino acids. CDR1 is KGHDR, CDR2 SFDVKD, per germline. The DNA for the CDR3 is TGTGCCACCAACGAGGTCGGGACAGGGAACTATGGCTACACCTTC. Its protein product is CATNEVGTGNYGYTF.

V gene TRBV2 combines with J gene TRBJ2-7; 12 bases align to TRBD2. Per the germline V gene, CDR1 is SNHLY and CDR2 is FYNNEI. V was clipped by 6 bases and J by 7 bases; unmatched bases: 10. The CDR3 sequence is 15 residues long. As DNA, the CDR3 is TGTGCCAGCAGCGACGGACTAGCGGGGCCAGGGGAGCAGTACTTC. Its protein product is CASSDGLAGPGEQYF.

CDR3 loop: CASSRGGADNSPLHF. In nucleotides, the CDR3 is TGTGCCAGTTCCAGAGGGGGGGCCGATAATTCACCCCTCCACTTT. The chain couples TRBV19 to TRBJ1-6, with D perhaps matching TRBD1 (6 bases). With 8 bases removed from V and 5 bases from J, the gap between germline ends came to 16 bases. This CDR3 spans 15 amino acids. Germline CDR1 reads LNHDA; CDR2 reads SQIVND (reference sequence).

This chain uses TRBV2 with TRBJ2-3; 10 bases align to TRBD2. V was pared by 6 bases and J by 0 bases, with 3 bases of the junction left unmatched. The CDR3 spans 15 residues. Germline V gene lookup returns CDR1 SNHLY and CDR2 FYNNEI. The CDR3: CASRGLAFSTDTQYF. Written as DNA, the CDR3 is TGTGCCAGCAGGGGACTAGCGTTTAGCACAGATACGCAGTATTTT.

This clone was recorded many times. This chain connects TRBV24-1 to TRBJ1-2, with a weak D call TRBD1 (6 bases). V was trimmed by 9 bases and J by 3 bases, leaving 19 bases between them. From germline, CDR1 is KGHDR and CDR2 SFDVKD. The CDR3 is 15 amino acids. CDR3 loop: CATQSGGARDYGYTF. CDR3 DNA: TGTGCCACCCAATCTGGGGGCGCTAGGGACTATGGCTACACCTTC.